Sequencing of this T cell receptor (beta chain) was carried out in a study of T cells in Graves' hyperthyroidism and ophthalmopathy. This clonotype occurred many times. TCR beta CDR3 region amplification was performed from RNA transcripts. HTBI primers were employed in a first-round RT-PCR of the TCR CDR3. Via MiXCR, TCRdb re-called the multiplex PCR reads, giving one row per CDR3 protein. The table lists roughly 800,000 distinct CDR3 sequences, 35% to 40% of them singletons. The CDR3 runs 16 residues. Trimming stripped 7 bases from V and 0 bases from J, with 13 bases between. The germline V gene encodes CDR1 SGHVS and CDR2 FQNEAQ.

The chain uses TRBV7-8 and TRBJ1-6; D is unresolved. The receptor was derived from a man younger than 35 with Graves' hyperthyroidism. The specimen sequenced was blood. The DNA for the CDR3 is TGTGCCAGCACGGTTTCCGCCGACTCCTATAATTCACCCCTCCACTTT. Translated, it gives CASTVSADSYNSPLHF.